Shown below are 8 T cell receptor beta chains from a single sample sequenced in a study of tumor-infiltrating lymphocytes in primary liver carcinoma. Extraction of RNA together with DNA used 20-30 mg of unsorted bulk tissue. The input was around 500 ng total RNA; TCR beta cDNA was made from it with a constant-region primer. Employing slightly modified ARM-PCR, three nested multiplex PCR rounds were run, and these gave rise to the TCR beta libraries. For around 11 cycles apiece, the opening two PCR rounds ran with TRBV1-TRBV30 forward primers and a C-beta reverse primer. TCRdb processed the multiplex PCR reads anew with MiXCR; each CDR3 protein has one entry. The top ten clones hold around 8.2% of a sample with about 130,000 distinct CDR3 sequences, around 64% of them seen once. The sequencing sample was made of liver tumor tissue from sampling region 3. This sample's subset: tumor region T3, left-lateral pole. The source of these receptors is a woman aged 55-75 years with primary liver carcinoma and hepatitis B virus infection.

On this clonotype itself: One junction end does not reproduce the germline sequence, and a read error may be involved. The chain joins TRBV12-3 or TRBV12-4 to TRBJ2-5; 14 positions agree with TRBD2. The CDR3 loop spans 16 amino acids. CDR3 bases: TGTACCAGTAGTCTGAAGACTAGCGGGAGGGGAGAGACTCAGTACTTC. Translated: CTSSLKTSGRGETQYF.

Remarks on this clonotype: A read error may account for a junction end that differs from germline. The chain employs TRBV11-2 and TRBJ2-1; D is tentatively TRBD1 or TRBD2 (5 bases each). There are 15 residues in the CDR3. Germline CDR1 is SGHAT and CDR2 is FQNNGV. CDR3 sequence reads: CASSPDSGGYNVQFF. The DNA of the CDR3 is TGTGCCAGCAGCCCCGACAGTGGAGGCTACAATGTGCAGTTCTTC.

In this sample, this clonotype turned up a few times. The gene calls are TRBV28 and TRBJ2-7; a possible D gene is TRBD2 (7 bases). Germline CDR1 and CDR2: MDHEN and SYDVKM. The CDR3 contains 15 residues. The germline V and J ends were trimmed by 3 bases and 4 bases, with 16 bases remaining between them. Here the CDR3 DNA reads TGTGCCAGCAGTTTGGTTAGGGGGGGTTGGTACGAGCAGTACTTC. Its protein product is CASSLVRGGWYEQYF.

This clonotype has ten or more counts. The chain couples TRBV5-6 to TRBJ1-4; unclear D gene. Germline V gene lookup returns CDR1 SGHDT and CDR2 YYEEEE. The CDR3 runs to 13 residues. V was cut by 2 bases and J by 7 bases, with 9 bases left in between. Here the CDR3 reads CASSLRASEKLFF. CDR3 nucleotide sequence: TGTGCCAGCAGCTTAAGGGCTAGTGAAAAACTGTTTTTT.

A note on this clonotype: At one end, the junction sequence differs from germline, possibly due to a read error. This chain links TRBV11-2 with TRBJ2-1, with D possibly matching TRBD2 (5 bases). CDR3 length: 17 residues. CDR1 and CDR2 from the germline V gene are SGHAT and FQNNGV. This chain's CDR3 is CVSSPLDGGGSYNEQFF. CDR3 DNA sequence: TGTGTCAGCAGCCCTCTAGACGGAGGCGGCTCCTACAATGAGCAGTTCTTC.

The chain uses TRBV18 and TRBJ2-3, with no clear D. V was shortened by 2 bases and J by 3 bases, with 12 bases between the two germline ends. The CDR3 is 15 residues long. In germline, CDR1 is KGHSH, CDR2 LQKENI. CDR3 bases: TGTGCCAGCTCACCATCAGTTATGGGGACAGATACGCAGTATTTT. Translating gives CASSPSVMGTDTQYF.

For this clonotype: A junction boundary mismatches the germline segment, possibly from a read error. The J gene is TRBJ2-7, the V gene TRBV5-4; 8 bases align to TRBD1. Germline CDR1 is SGHNT and CDR2 is YYREEE (reference sequence). There are 14 residues in the CDR3. CDR3 amino acids: CASNLGAGGYGQYF. The CDR3 nucleotides read TGTGCCAGCAACTTGGGGGCAGGGGGCTACGGGCAGTACTTC.

The sample holds a few counts of this clonotype. It may be a read error: a sequence one base away is much more abundant. The chain employs TRBV29-1 and TRBJ1-2; TRBD1 agrees at 7 bases. V lost 2 bases to trimming and J lost 8 bases; unmatched junction nucleotides: 8. Germline assignment: CDR1 SQVTM and CDR2 ANQGSEA. This CDR3 comprises 13 residues. The CDR3 loop is CSVERAGGGGYTF. CDR3 in DNA: TGCAGCGTTGAAAGGGCAGGGGGGGGCGGCTACACCTTC.